One sample yielded the 30 T cell receptor beta chains listed below, sequenced in a study of control samples from healthy donors and cancer patients. Using immunoSEQ multiplex PCR, the repertoire was profiled, and TCRdb retains in-frame clones only, with some absent. This sample carries 100,000 to 150,000 clones, about 95% of them seen once, and the ten largest clones take less than 4%. Sequencing used blood. The receptor source for this set is a man aged 25-40 years in good health.

This sequence joins TRBV19 and TRBJ1-1; D ambiguous. Germline lookup yields CDR1 LNHDA and CDR2 SQIVND (reference sequence). The V and J ends lost 6 bases and 5 bases respectively, with 19 bases between them. This CDR3 has 15 residues. This CDR3 is CASRLPGLLETEAFF. The DNA of the CDR3 is TGTGCCAGTAGACTTCCGGGCCTCCTGGAGACTGAAGCTTTCTTT.

The rearrangement joins TRBV6-5 to TRBJ1-1; 9 bases are a match to TRBD1. V shed 5 bases, J shed 6 bases, and the junction held 10 bases outside the gene matches. This CDR3 contains 15 residues. Germline values: CDR1 MNHEY, CDR2 SVGAGI. CDR3 sequence: CASSPQGAASPEAFF. The DNA for the CDR3 is TGTGCCAGCAGTCCACAGGGGGCAGCCAGCCCTGAAGCTTTCTTT.

In this sample, this clone turned up a few times. The chain combines TRBV5-1 with TRBJ1-1; TRBD1 is a possible D gene (5 bases). The CDR3 runs 14 residues. The germline V gene encodes CDR1 SGHRS and CDR2 YFSETQ. V lost 0 bases to trimming and J lost 0 bases, with 6 bases between them. CDR3 DNA sequence: TGCGCCAGCAGCTTGGGGGGCATGAACACTGAAGCTTTCTTT. Protein: CASSLGGMNTEAFF.

The chain carries TRBV27 and TRBJ1-3; no clear D. This CDR3 is 16 amino acids long. Trimming took off 2 bases at V and 2 bases at J, with 13 bases between the two ends. Germline lookup yields CDR1 MNHEY and CDR2 SMNVEV (reference sequence). The CDR3: CASSLRGDFTGNTIYF. CDR3 DNA sequence: TGTGCCAGCAGTTTACGGGGTGACTTTACTGGAAACACCATATATTTT.

V gene TRBV12-3 or TRBV12-4 combines with J gene TRBJ1-5, with 8 bases matching TRBD1. This CDR3 is built from 13 residues. Germline trimming cut 7 bases from V and 5 bases from J; bases unmatched to any gene: 4. This chain's CDR3 is CASTDRGHQPQHF. CDR3 bases: TGTGCCAGCACCGACAGGGGTCATCAGCCCCAGCATTTT.

This clone was detected once. This chain uses TRBV5-1 with TRBJ1-5, with D perhaps TRBD1 (5 bases). Per germline, CDR1 SGHRS and CDR2 YFSETQ. The V end was cut by 2 bases, the J end by 1 base, with 10 bases between. The CDR3 is 15 amino acids. CDR3 sequence reads: CASSFAGRSNQPQHF. CDR3 nucleotide sequence: TGCGCCAGCAGCTTCGCAGGGAGGAGCAATCAGCCCCAGCATTTT.

The genes are TRBV10-3 and TRBJ2-7, with D possibly matching TRBD1 (6 bases). The CDR3 spans 13 residues. V was trimmed by 7 bases and J by 3 bases, leaving 13 bases between them. Germline CDR1 and CDR2: ENHRY and SYGVKD. The DNA for the CDR3 is TGTGCCATCAATTCCGGGACATTCTACGAGCAGTACTTC. This encodes CAINSGTFYEQYF.

This clone was found once. CDR3 in DNA: TGTGCCAGCAGCTCACAGCCTTTTGAAAAACTGTTTTTT. It codes for CASSSQPFEKLFF. This sequence joins TRBV11-2 and TRBJ1-4; D not resolved. Germline CDR1 and CDR2: SGHAT and FQNNGV. V gave up 4 bases and J gave up 7 bases, with 10 bases separating them. CDR3 length: 13 residues. Drawing the rest from reference TRBV11-2 and TRBJ1-4, the complete variable domain is EAGVAQSPRYKIIEKRQSVAFWCNPISGHATLYWYQQILGQGPKLLIQFQNNGVVDDSQLPKDRFSAERLKGVDSTLKIQPAKLEDSAVYLCASSSQPFEKLFFGSGTQLSVL.

The J gene is TRBJ1-2, the V gene TRBV11-2; D is unresolved. The germline gives CDR1 SGHAT, CDR2 FQNNGV. The CDR3 runs to 13 residues. Trimming cost V 1 base and J 4 bases, with 7 bases left between them. CDR3 region: CASSLGVFYGYTF. CDR3 DNA: TGTGCCAGCAGCTTAGGGGTATTCTATGGCTACACCTTC.

This clone was seen once. The chain employs TRBV4-2 and TRBJ2-5, with a tentative D call TRBD2 (7 bases). From germline, CDR1 is LGHNA and CDR2 YNFKEQ. This CDR3 comprises 16 residues. V lost 1 base and J lost 5, with 17 bases in between. The DNA for the CDR3 is TGTGCCAGCAGCCAAGCTCCGGGGGGCCCTAGGGAGACCCAGTACTTC. This sequence encodes CASSQAPGGPRETQYF.

The chain joins TRBV12-2 to TRBJ2-6. TRBV12-2 is termed a pseudogene. CDR3 length equals 16 residues. DNA of the CDR3: TGTGCAAGTCGCTTAGAAAAGTACTCTGGGGCCAACGTCCTGACTTTC. As protein: CASRLEKYSGANVLTF.

The J gene is TRBJ1-1, the V gene TRBV25-1; D remains unclear. Germline CDR1 is MGHDK and CDR2 is SYGVNS. Between the trimmed V and J ends, which lost 6 bases and 8 bases, there was a span of 10 bases. CDR3 size: 11 residues. As DNA, the CDR3 is TGTGCCAGCAGGGATATCACAGAAGCTTTCTTT. Encoded protein: CASRDITEAFF.

The chain links TRBV7-9 to TRBJ2-2; a possible D gene is TRBD1 (5 bases). Germline lookup yields CDR1 SEHNR and CDR2 FQNEAQ (reference sequence). The CDR3 consists of 16 residues. Trimming removed 0 bases from V and 5 bases from J, with 13 bases in between. The CDR3 nucleotides are TGTGCCAGCAGCTTAGCGCCCAGGGTGGAAACCGGGGAGCTGTTTTTT. As protein: CASSLAPRVETGELFF.

The chain couples TRBV19 to TRBJ1-1, with a weak D call TRBD1 (5 bases). The V end lost 5 bases, the J end lost 6 bases, and 16 bases lay between the germline ends. This CDR3 is built from 14 residues. Germline CDR1 and CDR2: LNHDA and SQIVND (reference sequence). The chain's CDR3 is CASSLRGEAAEAFF. In DNA, the CDR3 is TGTGCCAGTAGTCTCCGGGGGGAGGCGGCTGAAGCTTTCTTT. Combining the CDR3 with reference TRBV19 and TRBJ1-1 gives the whole variable domain DGGITQSPKYLFRKEGQNVTLSCEQNLNHDAMYWYRQDPGQGLRLIYYSQIVNDFQKGDIAEGYSVSREKKESFPLTVTSAQKNPTAFYLCASSLRGEAAEAFFGQGTRLTVV.

The chain joins TRBV18 to TRBJ1-1; D call uncertain. The CDR3 is made up of 13 amino acids. The germline V and J ends were trimmed by 0 bases and 7 bases, with 9 bases remaining between them. CDR1 and CDR2 (germline): KGHSH, LQKENI. The CDR3 bases are TGTGCCAGCTCACCACCTGGGAGGGTTGAAGCTTTCTTT. It specifies CASSPPGRVEAFF.

This chain joins TRBV19 and TRBJ1-6, with D uncertain. With 5 bases removed from V and 7 bases from J, the gap between germline ends came to 15 bases. Germline V gene lookup returns CDR1 LNHDA and CDR2 SQIVND (reference sequence). The CDR3 spans 15 residues. The CDR3 bases are TGTGCCAGTAGTTGGGGTAGTGGTGGAAATTCACCCCTCCACTTT. Protein product: CASSWGSGGNSPLHF.

The rearrangement links TRBV4-1 to TRBJ1-3, with TRBD1 identical over 7 bases. This CDR3 has 15 amino acids. V shed 4 bases, J shed 2 bases, and the junction held 5 bases outside the gene matches. Per the germline V gene, CDR1 is MGHRA and CDR2 is YSYEKL. CDR3 in amino acids: CASSRQGGPGNTIYF. The CDR3 nucleotides are TGCGCCAGCAGCCGCCAGGGGGGGCCTGGAAACACCATATATTTT.

The genes are TRBV6-2 or TRBV6-3 and TRBJ2-3; TRBD2 matches at 10 bases. J was trimmed by 5 bases and V by 2 bases; bases with no gene match: 7. Germline CDR1 and CDR2: MNHEY and SVGEGT. The CDR3 loop spans 16 amino acids. CDR3 nucleotide sequence: TGTGCCAGCAGTTACCCCCCTAGCGGGGGCAGAGATACGCAGTATTTT. It codes for CASSYPPSGGRDTQYF.

The chain links TRBV30 to TRBJ2-3; D is undetermined. The V and J ends lost 4 bases and 1 base respectively, with 6 bases between them. This CDR3 contains 12 residues. The germline V gene encodes CDR1 GTSNPN and CDR2 SVGIG (reference sequence). This chain's CDR3 is CAWTPGTDTQYF. CDR3 in DNA: TGTGCCTGGACACCTGGCACAGATACGCAGTATTTT.

The chain employs TRBV27 and TRBJ1-1, with no clear D. CDR3 length: 15 residues. Trimming cost V 8 bases and J 1 base, with 17 bases left between them. The germline gives CDR1 MNHEY, CDR2 SMNVEV (reference sequence). In nucleotides, the CDR3 is TGTGCCAGCCGCATGGTTCCGGGCGGGAACACTGAAGCTTTCTTT. Amino acids: CASRMVPGGNTEAFF.

V is TRBV6-2 or TRBV6-3 and J is TRBJ1-6; D possibly corresponds to TRBD1 (5 bases). This CDR3 spans 14 amino acids. Germline V gene lookup returns CDR1 MNHEY and CDR2 SVGEGT. The germline V and J ends were trimmed by 2 bases and 6 bases, with 8 bases remaining between them. The CDR3 bases are TGTGCCAGCAGTTACGGGACGGCTAATTCACCCCTCCACTTT. Translation: CASSYGTANSPLHF.

This clone was seen once. This chain joins TRBV20-1 and TRBJ1-5; D unresolved. The CDR3 is made up of 12 amino acids. From germline, CDR1 is DFQATT and CDR2 SNEGSKA (reference sequence). Deletions cut 3 bases from V and 5 bases from J, with 8 bases between. The CDR3 DNA is TGCAGTGCTAGTGCGGTCGATCAGCCCCAGCATTTT. Residues: CSASAVDQPQHF.

V gene TRBV30 combines with J gene TRBJ2-7; TRBD2 agrees at 7 bases. The CDR3 extends over 15 amino acids. Germline assignment: CDR1 GTSNPN and CDR2 SVGIG (reference sequence). With 0 bases clipped from V and 2 bases from J, the junction kept 7 bases outside the gene matches. Here the CDR3 reads CAWSVRAGPPYEQYF. The CDR3 DNA reads TGTGCCTGGAGTGTCCGAGCGGGGCCCCCCTACGAGCAGTACTTC.

V gene TRBV2 combines with J gene TRBJ1-5; D is uncertain. Trimming removed 1 base at V and 7 bases at J, with 8 bases between. The CDR3 sequence is 13 residues long. The germline gives CDR1 SNHLY, CDR2 FYNNEI. Written as DNA, the CDR3 is TGTGCCAGCAGTGAAGAGGTAGCCCAGCCCCAGCATTTT. Its translation: CASSEEVAQPQHF.

The rearrangement joins TRBV4-3 to TRBJ1-2; D is ambiguous. V was shortened by 0 bases and J by 10 bases, with 9 bases between the two germline ends. This CDR3 region has 12 residues. The germline gives CDR1 LGHNA, CDR2 YSLEER. CDR3 residues: CASSQESRSYTF. CDR3 nucleotides: TGCGCCAGCAGCCAAGAGAGCCGATCCTACACCTTC.

This clone was detected once. This chain joins TRBV10-2 and TRBJ1-2; no firm D call. Trimming cost V 2 bases and J 4 bases, with 11 bases left between them. Germline lookup yields CDR1 WSHSY and CDR2 SAAADI. The CDR3 is made up of 14 amino acids. The CDR3 protein is CASSEGRTVYGYTF. The DNA of the CDR3 is TGCGCCAGCAGTGAGGGTAGGACGGTCTATGGCTACACCTTC.

J is TRBJ1-6 and V is TRBV27, with TRBD1 as a possible D gene (6 bases). The CDR3 runs to 14 residues. V lost 3 bases to trimming and J lost 7 bases, with 10 bases between them. Germline lookup yields CDR1 MNHEY and CDR2 SMNVEV (reference sequence). The DNA for the CDR3 is TGTGCCAGCAGTTTTACAGGGCGAAATTCACCCCTCCACTTT. Translating gives CASSFTGRNSPLHF.

This chain uses TRBV21-1 with TRBJ2-7. TRBV21-1 is shown as a pseudogene. The CDR3 sequence is 14 residues long. This CDR3 is CASSKYTGRYEQYF. The CDR3, as DNA: TGTGCCAGCAGCAAATACACAGGGAGGTACGAGCAGTACTTC.

The CDR3 region has the DNA TGTGCCAGCAGTTTATATCCCCCAGGACAGGGGAACACTGAAGCTTTCTTT. Its protein is CASSLYPPGQGNTEAFF. This chain uses TRBV27 with TRBJ1-1; the match to TRBD1 covers 8 bases. Germline CDR1 is MNHEY and CDR2 is SMNVEV (reference sequence). The CDR3 contains 17 residues. With V trimmed by 1 base and J by 1 base, 8 bases remained unmatched.

The V gene is TRBV7-8, the J gene TRBJ1-1, with a weak D call TRBD1 (5 bases). This CDR3 region has 13 residues. Per germline, CDR1 SGHVS and CDR2 FQNEAQ. Deletions cut 5 bases from V and 1 base from J, with 8 bases between. The CDR3 loop reads CASSMGRNTEAFF. Here the CDR3 DNA reads TGTGCCAGCAGCATGGGACGGAACACTGAAGCTTTCTTT.